This is a list of T cell receptor beta chains from one sample in a study of blood T cell repertoires in COVID-19. TCRdb's table, derived via immunoSEQ multiplex PCR, lists solely in-frame clones and lacks some. The sample holds about 200,000 clones, 80% to 90% seen once. The material sequenced was PBMCs or T cells enriched from blood (not recorded which). These receptors were collected from a woman aged 40 to 50 with acute COVID-19. The CDR3 runs from the conserved cysteine through the conserved F or W. A D gene is named only where the DNA matches it firmly. Clone size is given for some rows only: seen once, a few or many times, or a class if the clone is expanded.

D gene: TRBD2; J gene: TRBJ2-7; clone size: few; V gene: TRBV4-1; CDR3 DNA: TGCGCCAGCAGCCCCGCGGGAGGGGTCGAGCAGTACTTC; CDR3 protein: CASSPAGGVEQYF
D gene: -; J gene: TRBJ1-6; clone size: -; V gene: TRBV12-3/TRBV12-4; CDR3 DNA: TGTGCCAGCAGTCTTACGGGGAATTCACCCCTCCACTTT; CDR3 protein: CASSLTGNSPLHF
D gene: -; J gene: TRBJ1-2; clone size: -; V gene: TRBV29-1; CDR3 DNA: TGCAGCGCCCAAGCGGGGGGAGTGGGGTATGGCTACACCTTC; CDR3 protein: CSAQAGGVGYGYTF
D gene: -; J gene: TRBJ1-5; clone size: -; V gene: TRBV12-3/TRBV12-4; CDR3 DNA: TGTGCCAGCACGAAGGGGGGCAATCAGCCCCAGCATTTT; CDR3 protein: CASTKGGNQPQHF
D gene: -; J gene: TRBJ2-3; clone size: -; V gene: TRBV5-1; CDR3 DNA: TGCGCCAGCAGCTTGGGCCCCCAGAGCGGGAGCACAGATACGCAGTATTTT; CDR3 protein: CASSLGPQSGSTDTQYF
D gene: -; J gene: TRBJ1-5; clone size: -; V gene: TRBV28; CDR3 DNA: TGTGCCAGCAGCTCCGCCCGGTTGAACAATCAGCCCCAGCATTTT; CDR3 protein: CASSSARLNNQPQHF
D gene: -; J gene: TRBJ2-3; clone size: -; V gene: TRBV6-6; CDR3 DNA: TGTGCCAGCAGCGCGTTCTATAGCACAGATACGCAGTATTTT; CDR3 protein: CASSAFYSTDTQYF
D gene: -; J gene: TRBJ2-7; clone size: -; V gene: TRBV5-1; CDR3 DNA: TGCGCCAGCAGCTTGGTAAGGGGGACCTCCTACGAGCAGTACTTC; CDR3 protein: CASSLVRGTSYEQYF
D gene: -; J gene: TRBJ2-7; clone size: -; V gene: TRBV28; CDR3 DNA: TGTGCCAGCAGCCCACCGGAGACCGAGCAGTACTTC; CDR3 protein: CASSPPETEQYF
D gene: -; J gene: TRBJ1-1; clone size: -; V gene: TRBV11-3; CDR3 DNA: TGTGCCAGCAGCTTAGGGCCAGTCTCTGAAGCTTTCTTT; CDR3 protein: CASSLGPVSEAFF
D gene: TRBD2; J gene: TRBJ2-1; clone size: once; V gene: TRBV29-1; CDR3 DNA: TGCAGCGCAGCCGGGACTAGCTACAATGAGCAGTTCTTC; CDR3 protein: CSAAGTSYNEQFF
D gene: TRBD1; J gene: TRBJ1-1; clone size: few; V gene: TRBV4-3; CDR3 DNA: TGCGCCAGCAGCCCCCAACGGGACAGGAACACTGAAGCTTTCTTT; CDR3 protein: CASSPQRDRNTEAFF
D gene: -; J gene: TRBJ1-1; clone size: once; V gene: TRBV19; CDR3 DNA: TGTGCCAGCTTCGAGGACTGGAACACTGAAGCTTTCTTT; CDR3 protein: CASFEDWNTEAFF
D gene: -; J gene: TRBJ1-4; clone size: -; V gene: TRBV19; CDR3 DNA: TGTGCCAGTAGTATTTCCCGCGGAACAACCGGGGGAGTTGAAAAACTGTTTTTT; CDR3 protein: CASSISRGTTGGVEKLFF
D gene: -; J gene: TRBJ2-7; clone size: -; V gene: TRBV12-3/TRBV12-4; CDR3 DNA: TGTGCCAGCGGGCCCGACGCATCCTACGAGCAGTACTTC; CDR3 protein: CASGPDASYEQYF
D gene: TRBD2; J gene: TRBJ2-7; clone size: -; V gene: TRBV4-2; CDR3 DNA: TGTGCCAGCAGCCAAGGGGGACTAGCGGTCTCCTACGAGCAGTACTTC; CDR3 protein: CASSQGGLAVSYEQYF